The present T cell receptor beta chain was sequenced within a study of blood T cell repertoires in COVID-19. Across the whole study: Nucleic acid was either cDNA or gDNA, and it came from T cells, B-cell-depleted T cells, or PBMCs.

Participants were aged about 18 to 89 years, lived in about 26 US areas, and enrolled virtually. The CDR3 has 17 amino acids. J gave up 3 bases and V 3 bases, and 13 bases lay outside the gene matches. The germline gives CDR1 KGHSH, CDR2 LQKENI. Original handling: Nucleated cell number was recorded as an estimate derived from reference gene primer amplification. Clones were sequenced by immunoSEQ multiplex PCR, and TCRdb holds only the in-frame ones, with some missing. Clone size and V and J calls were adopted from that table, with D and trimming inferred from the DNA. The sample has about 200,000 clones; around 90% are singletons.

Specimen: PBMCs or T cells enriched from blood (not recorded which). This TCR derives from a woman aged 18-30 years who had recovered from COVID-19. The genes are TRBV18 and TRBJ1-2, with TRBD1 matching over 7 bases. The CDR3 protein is CASSPTRYTGVDYGYTF. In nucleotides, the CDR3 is TGTGCCAGCTCACCTACCAGGTATACAGGGGTAGACTATGGCTACACCTTC.